This is a list of T cell receptor beta chains from one sample in a study of blood T cells in healthy people across ages. TCRdb analysed the 5' RACE reads with MiXCR anew, one entry per CDR3 protein. This repertoire shows fewer than 750,000 distinct CDR3 sequences, 40% to 65% found once; its top ten account for approximately 15%. Sequenced sample: blood. The receptors stem from a woman older than 75 in good health. Each CDR3 is given with its conserved first and last residue. The D gene is left open where the match is weak. A row's size may be missing; if present it is once, few, many or a size class.

TRBV7-9	14	few	TRBJ2-7	-	TGTGCCAGCAGCTTAGCCAGGGCCGCATCCGAGCAGTACTTC	CASSLARAASEQYF
TRBV29-1	14	-	TRBJ2-1	-	TGCAGCGTTCAGCGGTACCTCTCCTACAATGAGCAGTTCTTC	CSVQRYLSYNEQFF
TRBV6-5	14	many	TRBJ2-3	-	TGTGCCAGCAGTCCCGCGGGGCGCACAGATACGCAGTATTTT	CASSPAGRTDTQYF
TRBV20-1	14	-	TRBJ2-1	TRBD2	TGCAGTGCGACCCTAGCGGGGGGGTACAATGAGCAGTTCTTC	CSATLAGGYNEQFF
TRBV28	13	-	TRBJ2-4	TRBD2	TGTGCCAGCAGTCCGGGACTAGCTTGGGAGCAGTACTTC	CASSPGLAWEQYF
TRBV28	15	-	TRBJ2-3	-	TGTGCCAGCAGTTTCCACGGGGAGAGGGCAGATACGCAGTATTTT	CASSFHGERADTQYF
TRBV28	12	-	TRBJ2-7	TRBD2	TGTGCCAGCAGCGCCGGGACTAGCAAGCAGTACTTC	CASSAGTSKQYF
TRBV20-1	15	many	TRBJ2-3	-	TGCAGTGCTAGAGATCGAACCCGTACGGCAGATACGCAGTATTTT	CSARDRTRTADTQYF
TRBV20-1	13	-	TRBJ1-5	-	TGCAGTGCTAGCGGGGACCCCAATCAGCCCCAGCATTTT	CSASGDPNQPQHF
TRBV5-1	17	few	TRBJ2-4	TRBD2	TGCGCCAGCAGCTTGATTCCAGGAGCGGGGGATAAAAACATTCAGTACTTC	CASSLIPGAGDKNIQYF
TRBV20-1	15	-	TRBJ1-1	-	TGCAGTGCTAGAGATTCGGCCTTTGGGGGCACTGAAGCTTTCTTT	CSARDSAFGGTEAFF
TRBV7-9	15	-	TRBJ1-1	-	TGTGCCAGCAGCTTAGAAGGTACGCTGAACACTGAAGCTTTCTTT	CASSLEGTLNTEAFF
TRBV7-2	14	-	TRBJ2-5	-	TGTGCCAGCAGCTCGGGACCCCTTCGGGAGACCCAGTACTTC	CASSSGPLRETQYF
TRBV7-9	14	once	TRBJ2-2	TRBD1	TGTGCCAGCAGCTTTACAGGGGGCGCCGGGGAGCTGTTTTTT	CASSFTGGAGELFF
TRBV2	14	-	TRBJ1-2	TRBD1	TGTGCCAGCAGTGACGGACAGGGACACTATGGCTACACCTTC	CASSDGQGHYGYTF
TRBV25-1	15	many	TRBJ2-7	TRBD1	TGTGCCAGCAGTGAATACTCGGACAGGGGTGACGAGCAGTACTTC	CASSEYSDRGDEQYF
TRBV20-1	13	-	TRBJ1-1	TRBD1	TGCAGTGCTAGAGAAACGACAGGGGCTGAAGCTTTCTTT	CSARETTGAEAFF
TRBV6-6	16	many	TRBJ2-2	-	TGTGCCAGCAGTTCCCTGACAAAACTCATCACCGGGGAGCTGTTTTTT	CASSSLTKLITGELFF
TRBV20-1	13	-	TRBJ1-1	-	TGCGGTAGCGGGCAGGGAGGAGGGTCTGAAGCTTTCTTT	CGSGQGGGSEAFF
TRBV20-1	14	-	TRBJ1-1	-	TGCAGTGCTAGAGGGGGGGGGGTTAACACTGAAGCTTTCTTT	CSARGGGVNTEAFF
TRBV5-1	15	many	TRBJ1-1	-	TGCGCCAGCAGCTTGGCCCTAGGGGCGATCACTGAAGCTTTCTTT	CASSLALGAITEAFF
TRBV6-6	14	-	TRBJ1-5	-	TGTGCCAGCGGGGATAATGGAAGCAATCAGCCCCAGCATTTT	CASGDNGSNQPQHF
TRBV28	15	-	TRBJ2-3	-	TGTGCCAGCAGTCGCAGGGGCCTCAGCACAGATACGCAGTATTTT	CASSRRGLSTDTQYF
TRBV4-1	16	-	TRBJ2-1	-	TGCGCCAGCAGTCAAGACGCAGGGCCGACTAAAATGGTGCAGTTCTTC	CASSQDAGPTKMVQFF
TRBV7-8	14	many	TRBJ1-6	TRBD1	TGTGCCAGCAGCCTGGGACAGGATAGAGCACCCCTCCACTTT	CASSLGQDRAPLHF
TRBV2	15	many	TRBJ2-1	TRBD1	TGTGCCAGCAGGGTAGACAGGGCCTCCTACAATGAGCAGTTCTTC	CASRVDRASYNEQFF
TRBV5-4	14	few	TRBJ2-2	-	TGTGCCAGCAGCTTGGATGCGGCACCCGGGGAGCTGTTTTTT	CASSLDAAPGELFF
TRBV25-1	12	-	TRBJ2-1	-	TGTGCCAGTAATAGAGGTTGGAATGAGCAGTTCTTC	CASNRGWNEQFF
TRBV5-1	15	few	TRBJ2-3	-	TGCGCCAGCAGCCTAGGACAGACCGGCACAGATACGCAGTATTTT	CASSLGQTGTDTQYF
TRBV4-1	17	few	TRBJ2-7	-	TGCGCCAGCAGCCAAGCCGGACGGATTCATTACCCCTACGAGCAGTACTTC	CASSQAGRIHYPYEQYF
TRBV10-3	15	-	TRBJ1-2	-	TGTGCCATCACTAAGGCGACATCCGGGGGCTATGGCTACACCTTC	CAITKATSGGYGYTF
TRBV12-3/TRBV12-4	12	-	TRBJ2-1	-	TGTGCCAGCAGTTGGGAAGCCGGTGGGCAGTTCTTC	CASSWEAGGQFF
TRBV5-1	15	-	TRBJ2-5	TRBD1	TGCGCCAGCAGCACTGGACAGGTGATCCAAGAGACCCAGTACTTC	CASSTGQVIQETQYF
TRBV6-6	16	many	TRBJ2-7	TRBD1	TGTGCCAGCAGTTACTCTAATCCGGGACAGGGGTACGAGCAGTACTTC	CASSYSNPGQGYEQYF
TRBV20-1	12	-	TRBJ1-1	-	TGCAGTGCTAGACAGCGGAACACTGAAGCTTTCTTT	CSARQRNTEAFF
TRBV18	14	-	TRBJ2-5	-	TGTGCCAGCTCACCACCAGTACTCCAAGAGACCCAGTACTTC	CASSPPVLQETQYF
TRBV11-2	14	few	TRBJ1-2	-	TGTGCCAGCAGCCAGCAGGGTGTTGAAAATGGCTACACCTTC	CASSQQGVENGYTF
TRBV6-1	15	-	TRBJ2-7	TRBD2	TGTGCCAGCAGCCGGACTAGCGGGAATGACTACGAGCAGTACTTC	CASSRTSGNDYEQYF
TRBV7-9	12	-	TRBJ2-1	-	TGTGCCAGCAGCGCCCCTGGGGATGAGCAGTTCTTC	CASSAPGDEQFF
TRBV10-3	14	many	TRBJ2-7	TRBD1	TGTGCCATCAGTGAGGCGGGACAGGTTTACGAGCAGTACTTC	CAISEAGQVYEQYF
TRBV2	14	-	TRBJ2-2	TRBD2	TGTGCCAGCACTCCCGGGGGGGCAGTCGGGGAGCTGTTTTTT	CASTPGGAVGELFF
TRBV11-1	16	-	TRBJ2-1	TRBD2	TGTGCCAGCAGCTTAACACTAGCGGGGGGGCTCAATGAGCAGTTCTTC	CASSLTLAGGLNEQFF
TRBV5-1	15	-	TRBJ2-7	-	TGCGCCAGCAGCTTGGGGGCAGAACCAACCTACGAGCAGTACTTC	CASSLGAEPTYEQYF
TRBV27	13	-	TRBJ1-2	-	TGTGCCAGCAGTTTTTCCGGAACCGGAGGCTACACCTTC	CASSFSGTGGYTF
TRBV7-3	13	-	TRBJ1-1	-	TGTGCCAGCAGCCGCCGTAGCGGGCAGGAAGCTTTCTTT	CASSRRSGQEAFF
TRBV7-2	14	-	TRBJ2-7	-	TGTGCCAGCAGCTCACAGACGGGAGCCTACGAGCAGTACTTC	CASSSQTGAYEQYF
TRBV20-1	14	-	TRBJ2-4	TRBD1	TGCAGTGCTAGAGATCCGGGACAGGGGCTGCAGCAGTACTTC	CSARDPGQGLQQYF
TRBV7-9	13	many	TRBJ1-2	TRBD1	TGTGCCAGCAGCCTACAGGGGGCGCCGGGCTACACCTTC	CASSLQGAPGYTF